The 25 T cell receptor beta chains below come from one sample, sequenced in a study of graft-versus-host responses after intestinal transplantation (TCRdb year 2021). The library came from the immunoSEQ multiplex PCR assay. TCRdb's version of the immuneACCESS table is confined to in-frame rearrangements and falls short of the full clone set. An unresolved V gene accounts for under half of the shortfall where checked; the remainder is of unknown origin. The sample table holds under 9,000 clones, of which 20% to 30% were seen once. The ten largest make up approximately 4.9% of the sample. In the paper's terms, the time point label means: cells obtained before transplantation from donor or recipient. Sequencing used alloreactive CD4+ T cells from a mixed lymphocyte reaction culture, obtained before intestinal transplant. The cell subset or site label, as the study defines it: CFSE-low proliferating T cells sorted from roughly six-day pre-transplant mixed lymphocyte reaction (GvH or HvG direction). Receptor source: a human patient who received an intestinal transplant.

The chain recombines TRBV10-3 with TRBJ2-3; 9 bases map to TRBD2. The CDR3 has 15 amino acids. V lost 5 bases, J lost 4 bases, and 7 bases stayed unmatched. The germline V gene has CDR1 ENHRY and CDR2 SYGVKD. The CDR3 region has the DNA TGTGCCATCAGTACCACCGGGACTAGCTCAGATACGCAGTATTTT. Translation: CAISTTGTSSDTQYF.

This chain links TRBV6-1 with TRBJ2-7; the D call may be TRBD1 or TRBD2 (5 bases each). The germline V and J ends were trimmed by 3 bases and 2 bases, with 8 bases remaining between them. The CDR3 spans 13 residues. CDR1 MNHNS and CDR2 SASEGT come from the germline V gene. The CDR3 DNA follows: TGTGCCAGCAGTGAGGGGGTGCCCTACGAGCAGTACTTC. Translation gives CASSEGVPYEQYF.

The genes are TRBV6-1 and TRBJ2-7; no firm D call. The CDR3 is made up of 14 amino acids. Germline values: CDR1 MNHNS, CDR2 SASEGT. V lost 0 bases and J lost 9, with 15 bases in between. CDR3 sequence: CASSEASPQSRQYF. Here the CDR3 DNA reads TGTGCCAGCAGTGAAGCTAGTCCCCAGTCCAGGCAGTACTTC.

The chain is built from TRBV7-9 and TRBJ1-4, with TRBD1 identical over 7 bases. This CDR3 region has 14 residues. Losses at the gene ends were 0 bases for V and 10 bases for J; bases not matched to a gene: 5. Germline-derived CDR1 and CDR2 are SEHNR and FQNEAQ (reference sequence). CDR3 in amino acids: CASSLARQGVKLFF. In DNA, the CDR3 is TGTGCCAGCAGCTTAGCTCGACAGGGTGTAAAACTGTTTTTT.

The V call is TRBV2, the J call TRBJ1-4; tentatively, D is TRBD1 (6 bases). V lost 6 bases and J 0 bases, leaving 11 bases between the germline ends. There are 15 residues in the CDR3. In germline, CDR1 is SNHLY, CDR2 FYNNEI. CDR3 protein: CASSWTDATNEKLFF. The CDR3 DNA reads TGTGCCAGCAGCTGGACAGATGCAACTAATGAAAAACTGTTTTTT.

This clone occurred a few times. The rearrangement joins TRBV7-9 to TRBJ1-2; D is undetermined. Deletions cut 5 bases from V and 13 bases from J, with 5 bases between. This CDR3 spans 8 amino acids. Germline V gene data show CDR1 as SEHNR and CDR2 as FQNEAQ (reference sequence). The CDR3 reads CASSPITF. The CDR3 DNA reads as TGTGCCAGCAGCCCTATCACCTTC.

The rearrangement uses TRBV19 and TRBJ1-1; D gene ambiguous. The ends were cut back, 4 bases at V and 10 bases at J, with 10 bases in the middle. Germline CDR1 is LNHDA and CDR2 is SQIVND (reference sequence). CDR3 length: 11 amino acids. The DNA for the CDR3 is TGTGCCAGTAGTAATGGCCTCGGAGCTTTCTTT. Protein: CASSNGLGAFF.

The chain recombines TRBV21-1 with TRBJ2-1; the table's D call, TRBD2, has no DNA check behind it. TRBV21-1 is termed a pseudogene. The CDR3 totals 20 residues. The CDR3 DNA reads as TGTGCCAGCAGCAAAGACAGGGGGCGAAGCGGGAGGCACTCCTACAATGAGCAGTTCTTC. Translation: CASSKDRGRSGRHSYNEQFF.

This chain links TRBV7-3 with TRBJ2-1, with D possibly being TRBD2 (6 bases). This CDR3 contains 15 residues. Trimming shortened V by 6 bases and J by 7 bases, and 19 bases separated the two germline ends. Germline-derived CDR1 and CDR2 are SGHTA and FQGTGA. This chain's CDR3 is CASSPRDSPFNEQFF. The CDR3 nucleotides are TGTGCCAGCAGTCCCCGGGACTCACCGTTTAATGAGCAGTTCTTC.

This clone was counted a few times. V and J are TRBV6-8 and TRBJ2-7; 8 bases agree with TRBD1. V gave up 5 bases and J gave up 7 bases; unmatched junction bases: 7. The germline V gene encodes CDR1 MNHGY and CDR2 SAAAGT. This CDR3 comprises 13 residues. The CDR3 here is CASSGQGIGEQYF. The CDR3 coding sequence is TGTGCCAGCAGTGGACAGGGCATAGGAGAGCAGTACTTC.

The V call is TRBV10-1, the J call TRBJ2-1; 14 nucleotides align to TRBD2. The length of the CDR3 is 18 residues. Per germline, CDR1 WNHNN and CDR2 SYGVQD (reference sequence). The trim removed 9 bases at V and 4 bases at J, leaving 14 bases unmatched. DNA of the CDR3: TGCGCCAGTACACCAGGTGGACTAGCGGGAGGTTCGTACAATGAGCAGTTCTTC. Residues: CASTPGGLAGGSYNEQFF.

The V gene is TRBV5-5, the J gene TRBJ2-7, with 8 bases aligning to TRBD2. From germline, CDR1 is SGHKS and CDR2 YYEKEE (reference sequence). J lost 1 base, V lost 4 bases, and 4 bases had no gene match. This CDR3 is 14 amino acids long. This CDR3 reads CASSPGGLSYEQYF. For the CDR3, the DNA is TGTGCCAGCAGCCCGGGAGGGCTTTCCTACGAGCAGTACTTC.

The DNA for the CDR3 is TGCAGTGCTAGATCCCCTTATGAGCAGTTCTTC. Protein: CSARSPYEQFF. The rearrangement links TRBV20-1 to TRBJ2-1; D call uncertain. CDR3 length: 11 amino acids. Trimming left V 2 bases short and J 8 bases short, with 7 bases between. The germline gives CDR1 DFQATT, CDR2 SNEGSKA (reference sequence).

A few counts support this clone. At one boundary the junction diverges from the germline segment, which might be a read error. CDR3 bases: TGTGCCAGCAGATCCGCCGGGACCACCATCTGCTTT. Protein sequence: CASRSAGTTICF. This rearrangement joins TRBV11-2 to TRBJ1-6; the D gene is possibly TRBD1 (5 bases). This CDR3 is 12 amino acids long. Germline V lookup: CDR1 SGHAT, CDR2 FQNNGV.

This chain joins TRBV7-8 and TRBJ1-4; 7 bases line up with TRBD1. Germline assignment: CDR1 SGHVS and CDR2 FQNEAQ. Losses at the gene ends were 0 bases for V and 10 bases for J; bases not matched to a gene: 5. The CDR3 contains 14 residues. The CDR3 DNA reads TGTGCCAGCAGCTTAGCTCGACAGGGTGTAAAACTGTTTTTT. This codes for CASSLARQGVKLFF.

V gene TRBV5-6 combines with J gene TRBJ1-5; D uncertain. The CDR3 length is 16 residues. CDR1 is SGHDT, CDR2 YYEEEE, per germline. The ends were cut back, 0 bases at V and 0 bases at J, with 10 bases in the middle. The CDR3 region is CASSLGSVYSNQPQHF. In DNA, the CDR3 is TGTGCCAGCAGCTTGGGGTCAGTATATAGCAATCAGCCCCAGCATTTT.

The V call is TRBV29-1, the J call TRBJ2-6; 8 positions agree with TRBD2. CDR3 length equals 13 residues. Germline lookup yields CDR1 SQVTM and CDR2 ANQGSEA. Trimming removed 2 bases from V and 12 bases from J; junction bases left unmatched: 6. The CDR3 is CSVEPAGAPVLTF. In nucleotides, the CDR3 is TGCAGCGTTGAACCAGCGGGAGCCCCCGTCCTGACTTTC.

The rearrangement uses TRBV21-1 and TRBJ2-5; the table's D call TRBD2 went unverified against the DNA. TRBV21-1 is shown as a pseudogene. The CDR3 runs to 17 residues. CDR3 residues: CASRLDLGYTFSETQYF. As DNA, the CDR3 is TGTGCCAGCAGGCTAGATCTAGGCTACACTTTCTCTGAGACCCAGTACTTC.

CDR3 sequence: CASTRTGEGNTIYF. The CDR3 DNA reads TGTGCCAGCACTCGGACAGGGGAAGGAAACACCATATATTTT. The rearrangement joins TRBV6-1 to TRBJ1-3; 9 nucleotides match TRBD1. Germline CDR1 MNHNS, CDR2 SASEGT. J was trimmed by 4 bases and V by 7 bases; bases with no gene match: 5. The CDR3 totals 14 residues.

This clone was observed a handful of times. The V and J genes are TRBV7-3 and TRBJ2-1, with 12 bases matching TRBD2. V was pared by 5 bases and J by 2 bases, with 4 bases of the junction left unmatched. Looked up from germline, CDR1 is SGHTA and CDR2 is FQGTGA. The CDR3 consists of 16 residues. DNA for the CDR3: TGTGCCAGCAGCCCCCTAGCGGGAGGGGCCTACAATGAGCAGTTCTTC. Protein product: CASSPLAGGAYNEQFF.

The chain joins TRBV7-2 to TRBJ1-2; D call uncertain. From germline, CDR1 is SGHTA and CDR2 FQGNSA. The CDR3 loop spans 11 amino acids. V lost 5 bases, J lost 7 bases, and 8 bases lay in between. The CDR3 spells CASSNGGGYTF. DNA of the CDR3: TGTGCCAGCAGCAATGGTGGTGGCTACACCTTC.

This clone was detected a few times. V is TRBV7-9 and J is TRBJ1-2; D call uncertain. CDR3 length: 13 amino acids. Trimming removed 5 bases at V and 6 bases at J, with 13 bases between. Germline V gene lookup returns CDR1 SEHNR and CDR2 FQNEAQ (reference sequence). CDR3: CASSRVVVDGYTF. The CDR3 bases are TGTGCCAGCAGCCGGGTGGTGGTGGATGGCTACACCTTC.

In DNA form, the CDR3 reads TGTGCCAGCAGCTTTATCAGGTCCAGCGAGCAGTACTTC. Its translation: CASSFIRSSEQYF. The chain carries TRBV7-2 and TRBJ2-7, with D unclear. Trimming cost V 3 bases and J 6 bases, with 12 bases left between them. Germline CDR1 reads SGHTA; CDR2 reads FQGNSA. This CDR3 spans 13 amino acids.

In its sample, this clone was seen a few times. This CDR3 reads CASNRGESVTGELFF. The CDR3 DNA sequence: TGTGCCAGCAACAGGGGGGAGTCGGTCACCGGGGAGCTGTTTTTT. This chain links TRBV2 with TRBJ2-2; 8 bases match TRBD1. Germline V CDR1 and CDR2: SNHLY, FYNNEI. V shed 7 bases, J shed 4 bases, and the junction held 8 bases outside the gene matches. CDR3 length: 15 amino acids. The full variable domain, its missing parts supplied by reference TRBV2 and TRBJ2-2, is EPEVTQTPSHQVTQMGQEVILRCVPISNHLYFYWYRQILGQKVEFLVSFYNNEISEKSEIFDDQFSVERPDGSNFTLKIRSTKLEDSAMYFCASNRGESVTGELFFGEGSRLTVL.

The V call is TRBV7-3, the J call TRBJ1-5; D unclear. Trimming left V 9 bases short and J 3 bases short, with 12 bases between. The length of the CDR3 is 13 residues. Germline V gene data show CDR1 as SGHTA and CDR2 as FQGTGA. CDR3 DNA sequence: TGTGCCAGGACTACTGGTGACAATCAGCCCCAGCATTTT. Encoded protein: CARTTGDNQPQHF.